This T cell receptor (beta chain) was profiled in a study of OX40 agonist ivuxolimab in advanced cancers. No patient had autoimmune disease or received systemic immunosuppression. Study-level points and caveats: There was clonal expansion of CD4+ and CD8+ blood T cells by week 6 at 0.1 to 3.0 mg/kg.

This clone occurred once. Its antigen is not identified. Germline V CDR1 and CDR2: MDHEN, SYDVKM. With 7 bases clipped from V and 5 bases from J, the junction kept 14 bases outside the gene matches. This CDR3 has 17 amino acids. The table came from immunoSEQ multiplex PCR; TCRdb's copy has only in-frame clones and leaves some out. This table holds 70,000 to 90,000 clones, 85% to 90% found once. The material sequenced was CD4+ or CD8+ T cells sorted from blood, taken in a trial of the OX40 agonist ivuxolimab. The sequence was collected from an adult with an advanced solid tumor such as melanoma, head and neck, liver or kidney cancer. The rearrangement links TRBV28 to TRBJ2-3; 11 bases are a match to TRBD2. This chain's CDR3 is CASIPWGSGGAGDTQYF. As DNA, the CDR3 is TGTGCCAGCATTCCTTGGGGTAGCGGGGGGGCAGGAGATACGCAGTATTTT. Drawing the rest from reference TRBV28 and TRBJ2-3, the complete variable domain is DVKVTQSSRYLVKRTGEKVFLECVQDMDHENMFWYRQDPGLGLRLIYFSYDVKMKEKGDIPEGYSVSREKKERFSLILESASTNQTSMYLCASIPWGSGGAGDTQYFGPGTRLTVL.